The text below deals with one T cell receptor (beta chain). What it binds is not known. This sample was taken from a study of graft-versus-host responses after intestinal transplantation. Study-level information: Each recipient received anti-thymocyte globulin induction, then tacrolimus and steroids for about 3 years.

Some clones are missing from TCRdb's copy, which holds only in-frame ones; the method was immunoSEQ multiplex PCR. Of fewer than 50,000 clones in the sample, about 88% were seen once. Study-wide results and limits: GvH clones were identified in recipient marrow, with some first appearing in ileum or blood. Early post-transplant HvG declines were associated with peak circulating GvH clone levels.

V shed 8 bases, J shed 1 base, and the junction held 3 bases outside the gene matches. The length of the CDR3 is 15 residues. Germline V gene data show CDR1 as SNHLY and CDR2 as FYNNEI. The chain uses TRBV2 and TRBJ2-7, with TRBD2 matching 15 bases. The TCR originated in a human donor who was the organ donor for an intestinal transplant. The sequencing here drew on unstimulated CD4+ T cells sorted from spleen or lymph node cells, taken before transplant. CDR3 DNA sequence: TGTGCCAGCGGGACTAGCGGGAGGCAGTCCTACGAGCAGTACTTC. This codes for CASGTSGRQSYEQYF.